The 21 T cell receptor beta chains given below trace back to one sample, sequenced in a study of blood T cells in healthy people across ages. It was with a sample-barcoded 5' primer and a J-beta primer mix that a second PCR of roughly 7 to 11 cycles was run. TCRdb re-derived calls from the 5' RACE reads in MiXCR, one entry per CDR3 protein. The data contain roughly 1.9 million distinct CDR3 sequences, 35% to 50% of them singletons. The sample taken for sequencing was blood. Every receptor here comes from a human donor in good health.

The genes are TRBV7-2 and TRBJ2-3; D uncertain. CDR1 is SGHTA and CDR2 is FQGNSA in the germline V gene. V was cut by 5 bases and J by 0 bases, with 12 bases left in between. This CDR3 comprises 15 residues. This CDR3 reads CASSHAPGSTDTQYF. The CDR3 region has the DNA TGTGCCAGCAGCCACGCGCCAGGTAGCACAGATACGCAGTATTTT. Together with reference TRBV7-2 and TRBJ2-3, the CDR3 gives the full variable domain: GAGVSQSPSNKVTEKGKDVELRCDPISGHTALYWYRQSLGQGLEFLIYFQGNSAPDKSGLPSDRFSAERTGGSVSTLTIQRTQQEDSAVYLCASSHAPGSTDTQYFGPGTRLTVL.

This clonotype turned up a few times. The chain carries TRBV20-1 and TRBJ1-6, with 9 positions matching TRBD1. Germline loops: CDR1 DFQATT, CDR2 SNEGSKA (reference sequence). The CDR3 contains 15 residues. The junction had 15 bases not matched to a gene; V was cut back by 6 bases and J by 12 bases. In DNA, the CDR3 is TGCAGTGCCCCAGTAACCGGGACAGGGAGAGGACCCCTCCACTTT. Its protein is CSAPVTGTGRGPLHF.

For this clonotype: Germline is not matched at one junction end, which may reflect a read error. The chain has TRBV28 and TRBJ1-2, with D unresolved. Germline V gene sequence: CDR1 MDHEN, CDR2 SYDVKM. The CDR3 totals 17 residues. CDR3: CVSSSPSRTRVNYGYTF. The DNA of the CDR3 is TGTGTCAGCAGTTCACCTTCGAGAACACGGGTAAACTATGGCTACACCTTC.

As concerns this clonotype: A much larger clonotype is one base distant, so this may be a read error. This chain joins TRBV7-2 and TRBJ1-2, with 7 nucleotides matching TRBD1. J lost 5 bases, V lost 1 base, and 4 bases had no gene match. The CDR3 extends over 14 amino acids. CDR1 SGHTA and CDR2 FQGNSA come from the germline V gene. The CDR3 DNA reads TGTGCCAGCAGCTTAGACAGGGGCATGTATGGCTACACCTTC. It encodes CASSLDRGMYGYTF.

In DNA, the CDR3 is TGTGCCAGCAGCACCCAAACCGAACTCGCTGGAAACACCATATATTTT. Translated, it gives CASSTQTELAGNTIYF. This rearrangement joins TRBV9 to TRBJ1-3, with D unclear. The ends were cut back, 4 bases at V and 2 bases at J, with 16 bases in the middle. Per the germline V gene, CDR1 is SGDLS and CDR2 is YYNGEE. CDR3 size: 16 residues.

This clonotype was seen only a few times. The chain recombines TRBV29-1 with TRBJ2-5; D is unclear. V was pared by 5 bases and J by 5 bases, with 12 bases between. This CDR3 is built from 12 residues. Germline V gene lookup returns CDR1 SQVTM and CDR2 ANQGSEA. CDR3 region: CSVKSSGETQYF. CDR3 bases: TGCAGCGTTAAATCGAGTGGGGAGACCCAGTACTTC.

This rearrangement joins TRBV7-2 to TRBJ2-7; tentative D call: TRBD1 (6 bases). The germline CDR1 and CDR2 sequences are SGHTA and FQGNSA. CDR3 length equals 15 residues. V shed 5 bases and J shed 0 bases, with 14 bases lying between them. The CDR3: CASSAGTRISYEQYF. The CDR3 DNA reads TGTGCCAGCAGCGCCGGGACAAGGATCTCCTACGAGCAGTACTTC. Full variable domain (rest looked up from reference TRBV7-2 and TRBJ2-7): GAGVSQSPSNKVTEKGKDVELRCDPISGHTALYWYRQSLGQGLEFLIYFQGNSAPDKSGLPSDRFSAERTGGSVSTLTIQRTQQEDSAVYLCASSAGTRISYEQYFGPGTRLTVT.

The rearrangement uses TRBV6-2 or TRBV6-3 and TRBJ2-1; D ambiguous. V lost 8 bases, J lost 3 bases, and 14 bases lay in between. The CDR3 length is 14 residues. Germline CDR1 is MNHEY and CDR2 is SVGEGT. The CDR3 spells CASVRGSVYNEQFF. The CDR3 DNA follows: TGTGCCAGCGTAAGAGGTTCGGTCTACAATGAGCAGTTCTTC.

The count of this clonotype is one. The V and J genes are TRBV5-1 and TRBJ2-1; 10 bases fit TRBD2. The V gene's germline CDR1 is SGHRS and CDR2 YFSETQ. The CDR3 has 16 residues. The V and J ends lost 1 base and 3 bases, in that order; junction bases with no gene match: 4. The CDR3 DNA sequence: TGCGCCAGCAGCTTGACTATAGCGGGGGGCTACAATGAGCAGTTCTTC. This codes for CASSLTIAGGYNEQFF.

This chain uses TRBV5-5 with TRBJ2-3, with 7 nucleotides matching TRBD1. Germline V gives CDR1 SGHKS, CDR2 YYEKEE (reference sequence). The CDR3 is 18 residues long. V lost 3 bases to trimming and J lost 0 bases; unmatched junction nucleotides: 13. The CDR3 protein is CASSYRRLTGYSTDTQYF. The DNA of the CDR3 is TGTGCCAGCAGCTACCGGCGGCTGACAGGGTACAGCACAGATACGCAGTATTTT.

There are a few counts of this clonotype. The rearrangement uses TRBV9 and TRBJ2-4; no definite D call. CDR3 length equals 16 residues. Germline lookup yields CDR1 SGDLS and CDR2 YYNGEE. The V and J ends lost 0 bases and 0 bases respectively, with 10 bases between them. The CDR3 sequence: CASSVGDTIAKNIQYF. DNA of the CDR3: TGTGCCAGCAGCGTAGGAGACACCATAGCCAAAAACATTCAGTACTTC. Full variable domain (rest looked up from reference TRBV9 and TRBJ2-4): DSGVTQTPKHLITATGQRVTLRCSPRSGDLSVYWYQQSLDQGLQFLIQYYNGEERAKGNILERFSAQQFPDLHSELNLSSLELGDSALYFCASSVGDTIAKNIQYFGAGTRLSVL.

This clonotype came up a few times. The chain has TRBV20-1 and TRBJ2-1; D is ambiguous. The CDR3 has 12 residues. Germline CDR1 and CDR2: DFQATT and SNEGSKA (reference sequence). Trimming stripped 3 bases from V and 5 bases from J, with 8 bases between. This CDR3 reads CSASMRNNEQFF. In nucleotides, the CDR3 is TGCAGTGCTAGTATGCGGAACAATGAGCAGTTCTTC.

This sequence joins TRBV6-5 and TRBJ1-1; no definite D call. Trimming left V 2 bases short and J 6 bases short, with 13 bases between. There are 14 residues in the CDR3. CDR1 is MNHEY and CDR2 is SVGAGI in the germline V gene. The CDR3 sequence: CASSYGRLTAEAFF. CDR3 DNA sequence: TGTGCCAGCAGTTACGGCAGATTGACCGCTGAAGCTTTCTTT.

The V call is TRBV7-3, the J call TRBJ2-3, with 9 bases that match TRBD1. The CDR3 has 15 residues. V shed 6 bases and J 2 bases; nucleotides not matched to a gene: 6. Germline V gene lookup returns CDR1 SGHTA and CDR2 FQGTGA. The CDR3 protein is CASSFRDRDTDTQYF. The DNA for the CDR3 is TGTGCCAGCAGTTTCCGGGACAGGGACACAGATACGCAGTATTTT. Combining the CDR3 with reference TRBV7-3 and TRBJ2-3 gives the whole variable domain GAGVSQTPSNKVTEKGKYVELRCDPISGHTALYWYRQSLGQGPEFLIYFQGTGAADDSGLPNDRFFAVRPEGSVSTLKIQRTERGDSAVYLCASSFRDRDTDTQYFGPGTRLTVL.

This clonotype was picked up a small number of times. The chain combines TRBV28 with TRBJ1-5; D may be TRBD1 (6 bases). V lost 3 bases, J lost 7 bases, and 13 bases lay in between. The CDR3 is 14 residues long. Germline lookup yields CDR1 MDHEN and CDR2 SYDVKM. The CDR3 loop is CASSFRGRGQPQHF. The CDR3 DNA follows: TGTGCCAGCAGTTTTCGGGGGCGCGGACAGCCCCAGCATTTT.

The rearrangement uses TRBV12-3 or TRBV12-4 and TRBJ1-1; no clear D gene. The CDR3 has 12 residues. Trimming stripped 6 bases from V and 11 bases from J, with 16 bases between. The CDR3 DNA is TGTGCCAGCAGACCACAAGGGTTGCGCGCTTTCTTT. Translation: CASRPQGLRAFF.

This clonotype has just one count. Its ends do not fully match the called genes, so a read error is possible. The genes are TRBV4-2 and TRBJ2-6; 8 positions match TRBD2. The CDR3 sequence is 16 residues long. Per germline, CDR1 LGHNA and CDR2 YNFKEQ. CDR3 bases: TGTGCCAGCAGCCCGGGAGGGACACCAGGGGCCAGCGTCCTGACTTTC. This encodes CASSPGGTPGASVLTF.

This clonotype was counted a single time. The rearrangement links TRBV7-2 to TRBJ1-2; D remains ambiguous. The CDR3 spans 11 residues. Germline V gives CDR1 SGHTA, CDR2 FQGNSA. Trimming took 6 bases from V and 7 from J, leaving 9 bases between them. In DNA, the CDR3 is TGTGCCAGCAGATCGTCCGGTGGCTACACCTTC. Translated: CASRSSGGYTF.

The chain is built from TRBV29-1 and TRBJ1-1; D call uncertain. V was cut by 6 bases and J by 2 bases, with 13 bases left in between. The germline gives CDR1 SQVTM, CDR2 ANQGSEA. The CDR3 is made up of 13 amino acids. The CDR3 DNA sequence: TGCAGCGTCGCGGGCCTACAAAACACTGAAGCTTTCTTT. As protein: CSVAGLQNTEAFF.

In this sample, this clonotype turned up a few times. This rearrangement joins TRBV6-2 or TRBV6-3 to TRBJ1-5, with 8 bases identical to TRBD1. The CDR3 is 19 residues long. Germline CDR1 is MNHEY and CDR2 is SVGEGT. Trimming cost V 5 bases and J 4 bases; bases outside gene matches: 19. The CDR3 DNA sequence: TGTGCCAGCAGTGTCGCTTTTTCAGGTCGGACAGGGAGGAATCAGCCCCAGCATTTT. This translates into CASSVAFSGRTGRNQPQHF.

This clonotype was observed at least ten times. The J gene is TRBJ2-1, the V gene TRBV29-1, with 10 bases that match TRBD2. Germline V gene data show CDR1 as SQVTM and CDR2 as ANQGSEA. The V and J ends lost 8 bases and 4 bases, in that order; junction bases with no gene match: 8. The CDR3 is 14 amino acids. CDR3 sequence (DNA): TGCAGCTTGACCGGGACTAGCGCTTACAATGAGCAGTTCTTC. It encodes CSLTGTSAYNEQFF.